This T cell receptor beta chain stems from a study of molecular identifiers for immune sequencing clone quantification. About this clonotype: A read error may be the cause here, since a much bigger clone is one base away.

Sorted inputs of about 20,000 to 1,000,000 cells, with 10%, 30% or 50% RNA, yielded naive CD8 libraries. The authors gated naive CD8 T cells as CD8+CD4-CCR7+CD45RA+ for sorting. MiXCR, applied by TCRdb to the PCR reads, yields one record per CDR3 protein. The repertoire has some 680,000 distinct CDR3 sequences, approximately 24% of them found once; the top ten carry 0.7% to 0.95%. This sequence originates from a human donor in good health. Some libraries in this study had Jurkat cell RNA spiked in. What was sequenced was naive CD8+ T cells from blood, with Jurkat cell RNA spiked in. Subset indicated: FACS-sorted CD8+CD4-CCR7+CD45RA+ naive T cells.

CDR3 loop: CASSQGRSASEKLFF. CDR3 DNA sequence: TGCGCCAGCAGCCAAGGGAGGTCGGCTTCTGAAAAACTGTTTTTT. V gene TRBV4-3 combines with J gene TRBJ1-4; the D is unclear. The CDR3 covers 15 residues. Per the germline V gene, CDR1 is LGHNA and CDR2 is YSLEER. Trimming took off 1 base at V and 7 bases at J, with 13 bases between the two ends.